This T cell receptor beta chain was captured by sequencing in a study of T cells after yellow fever vaccination. This CDR3 has 18 amino acids. The V gene lost 5 bases and the J gene lost 0 bases, with 20 bases spanning the gap. General study points: Weaker overall was a secondary response that nonetheless peaked faster, on day 5 versus 15. Re-detected after boosting: most primary clones, around 96% of CD4 and about 85% of CD8.

This clonotype was found a few times. What it binds is not known. Synthesis of TCR cDNA relied on 5'RACE template switching, which attached a universal primer site and UMIs. One entry per CDR3 protein results from TCRdb running MiXCR on the 5' RACE reads. The repertoire includes 350,000 to 450,000 distinct CDR3 sequences, 18% of them detected once, and 18% sits in the top ten. Source: PBMCs, taken before the yellow fever booster vaccination. The source of this sequence is a man younger than 35 who received the YFV17D yellow fever vaccine. This chain connects TRBV12-3 or TRBV12-4 to TRBJ1-3; D possibly corresponds to TRBD1 (5 bases). The CDR3 is CASSTRTWLAVSGNTIYF. As DNA, the CDR3 is TGTGCCAGCAGTACCCGGACATGGTTAGCTGTCTCTGGAAACACCATATATTTT.